Following are 21 T cell receptor beta chains from one sample sequenced in a study of pediatric ulcerative colitis. The method was immunoSEQ multiplex PCR; TCRdb's version includes in-frame clones alone and lacks a portion of them. The table has roughly 37,000 clones, roughly 80% seen once. The material sequenced was blood. The receptor set was obtained from a girl aged 10-17 years with moderate ulcerative colitis.

The rearrangement links TRBV25-1 to TRBJ2-5, with 7 bases matching TRBD2. This CDR3 comprises 16 residues. The V gene end was trimmed by 3 bases and the J gene end by 2 bases; junction bases not matched to a gene: 9. Germline CDR1 and CDR2: MGHDK and SYGVNS. The CDR3 protein is CASSDTLLGGQETQYF. DNA for the CDR3: TGTGCCAGCAGTGACACCCTACTGGGGGGGCAAGAGACCCAGTACTTC.

V and J are TRBV29-1 and TRBJ1-5, with D uncertain. The CDR3 has 12 residues. Germline CDR1 is SQVTM and CDR2 is ANQGSEA. V shed 4 bases and J shed 3 bases, with 7 bases lying between them. The CDR3 DNA sequence: TGCAGCGTTGTGGCAGACAATCAGCCCCAGCATTTT. Translation gives CSVVADNQPQHF.

The rearrangement links TRBV28 to TRBJ2-7; 9 bases match TRBD1. The CDR3 totals 16 residues. V lost 11 bases, J lost 5 bases, and 19 bases stayed unmatched. Germline-derived CDR1 and CDR2 are MDHEN and SYDVKM. CDR3 amino acids: CAGSDGFLTGGHEQYF. The CDR3 region has the DNA TGTGCCGGAAGTGACGGTTTTTTAACAGGGGGCCACGAGCAGTACTTC.

This clone was counted a single time. V gene TRBV6-1 combines with J gene TRBJ2-7; tentative D call: TRBD1 (6 bases). CDR3 length: 14 amino acids. CDR1 MNHNS and CDR2 SASEGT come from the germline V gene. V lost 4 bases and J 3 bases, leaving 13 bases between the germline ends. CDR3 region: CASSGLGANYEQYF. The CDR3 region has the DNA TGTGCCAGCAGTGGGCTGGGGGCCAACTACGAGCAGTACTTC.

This chain connects TRBV5-4 to TRBJ2-7; 8 bases are a match to TRBD2. Germline V gives CDR1 SGHNT, CDR2 YYREEE (reference sequence). V dropped 4 bases and J dropped 2; count of bases not matched to a gene: 14. The CDR3 is 17 residues long. The CDR3 DNA reads as TGTGCCAGCAGCCGCCGGGGGGGCGGGAGAAACCCCTACGAGCAGTACTTC. It translates to CASSRRGGGRNPYEQYF.

This clone has more than one count but fewer than ten. In nucleotides, the CDR3 is TGTGCCAGCTCACACGAACAGGGACCCTATGGCTACACCTTC. Translating it yields CASSHEQGPYGYTF. The chain carries TRBV18 and TRBJ1-2, with TRBD1 as a possible D gene (6 bases). Germline CDR1 KGHSH, CDR2 LQKENI. There are 14 residues in the CDR3. Between the trimmed V and J ends, which lost 4 bases and 4 bases, there was a span of 13 bases.

The chain recombines TRBV6-6 with TRBJ1-3, with 10 bases matching TRBD1. V was clipped by 2 bases and J by 4 bases; unmatched bases: 2. The CDR3 has 15 amino acids. From germline, CDR1 is MNHNY and CDR2 SVGAGI (reference sequence). CDR3 protein: CASSYDRGPGNTIYF. The CDR3 DNA reads TGTGCCAGCAGTTACGACAGGGGGCCAGGAAACACCATATATTTT.

The V gene is TRBV10-3, the J gene TRBJ2-1; 10 bases map to TRBD2. Germline-derived CDR1 and CDR2 are ENHRY and SYGVKD. The CDR3 sequence is 16 residues long. The V segment lost 2 bases and the J segment 7 bases; nucleotides outside the gene matches: 8. CDR3 protein: CAISEGLAGGENEQFF. CDR3 in DNA: TGTGCCATCAGTGAGGGGTTAGCGGGAGGTGAGAATGAGCAGTTCTTC.

The J gene is TRBJ1-1, the V gene TRBV5-1; 12 positions agree with TRBD1. V lost 4 bases, J lost 4 bases, and 5 bases stayed unmatched. The CDR3 is 15 amino acids. CDR1 is SGHRS, CDR2 YFSETQ, per germline. The CDR3 DNA follows: TGCGCCAGCAGCGGCGGGACAGGGGGCGGCACTGAAGCTTTCTTT. It yields the protein CASSGGTGGGTEAFF. Full variable domain (rest looked up from reference TRBV5-1 and TRBJ1-1): KAGVTQTPRYLIKTRGQQVTLSCSPISGHRSVSWYQQTPGQGLQFLFEYFSETQRNKGNFPGRFSGRQFSNSRSEMNVSTLELGDSALYLCASSGGTGGGTEAFFGQGTRLTVV.

This chain uses TRBV29-1 with TRBJ2-7; D is tentatively TRBD1 or TRBD2 (5 bases each). Deletions cut 6 bases from V and 6 bases from J, with 15 bases between. CDR3 length equals 12 residues. The germline gives CDR1 SQVTM, CDR2 ANQGSEA. The CDR3 spells CSVETGQREQYF. Here the CDR3 DNA reads TGCAGCGTAGAGACGGGGCAGCGCGAGCAGTACTTC.

The chain couples TRBV7-6 to TRBJ1-1; the D is unclear. V lost 1 base and J 1 base, leaving 4 bases between the germline ends. CDR3 length: 13 amino acids. Germline V CDR1 and CDR2: SGHVS, FNYEAQ. The CDR3 DNA sequence: TGTGCCAGCAGCTTAGAACAGAACACTGAAGCTTTCTTT. Translating it yields CASSLEQNTEAFF.

As DNA, the CDR3 is TGTGCCAGCAGCGCTGAAGGGGCAAGGCAGCCCCAGCATTTT. Translated, it gives CASSAEGARQPQHF. This chain links TRBV2 with TRBJ1-5; D possibly corresponds to TRBD1 (5 bases). CDR3 length equals 14 residues. V lost 6 bases to trimming and J lost 7 bases, with 16 bases between them. Germline V gene sequence: CDR1 SNHLY, CDR2 FYNNEI.

The chain employs TRBV7-8 and TRBJ2-5; maybe TRBD2 (5 bases). V was shortened by 2 bases and J by 5 bases, with 15 bases between the two germline ends. The V gene's germline CDR1 is SGHVS and CDR2 FQNEAQ. CDR3 length: 15 residues. The CDR3 nucleotides read TGTGCCAGCAGCTTATTTGAGGGATTGGGGGAGACCCAGTACTTC. Amino acids: CASSLFEGLGETQYF.

The chain employs TRBV9 and TRBJ2-3; a weak D match, TRBD2 (6 bases). The CDR3 is 14 amino acids. With 0 bases removed from V and 10 bases from J, the gap between germline ends came to 15 bases. CDR1 and CDR2 (germline): SGDLS, YYNGEE. The CDR3 sequence: CASSVEPGVVSQYF. The CDR3 DNA sequence: TGTGCCAGCAGCGTAGAACCGGGGGTCGTATCGCAGTATTTT. Using reference TRBV9 and TRBJ2-3 for the parts outside the CDR3, the full variable domain is DSGVTQTPKHLITATGQRVTLRCSPRSGDLSVYWYQQSLDQGLQFLIQYYNGEERAKGNILERFSAQQFPDLHSELNLSSLELGDSALYFCASSVEPGVVSQYFGPGTRLTVL.

This chain connects TRBV19 to TRBJ2-6, with a tentative D call TRBD1 (6 bases). Looked up from germline, CDR1 is LNHDA and CDR2 is SQIVND (reference sequence). This CDR3 has 19 amino acids. With 4 bases removed from V and 0 bases from J, the gap between germline ends came to 19 bases. CDR3 sequence (DNA): TGTGCCAGTAGTAAGAGCTCCGGACAGTTGAGCTCTGGGGCCAACGTCCTGACTTTC. This codes for CASSKSSGQLSSGANVLTF.

The CDR3 is CASKGRTVSYNEQFF. As DNA, the CDR3 is TGTGCCAGCAAGGGTCGGACAGTCTCCTACAATGAGCAGTTCTTC. The chain couples TRBV6-5 to TRBJ2-1; possibly TRBD1 for D (6 bases). Germline V CDR1 and CDR2: MNHEY, SVGAGI. The CDR3 is 15 amino acids. Deletions cut 7 bases from V and 0 bases from J, with 13 bases between.

The J gene is TRBJ1-2, the V gene TRBV6-1, with D possibly being TRBD1 (6 bases). With 10 bases removed from V and 2 bases from J, the gap between germline ends came to 20 bases. CDR3 length: 15 residues. The V gene's germline CDR1 is MNHNS and CDR2 SASEGT. CDR3 sequence (DNA): TGTGCCATCAGCTTTCCCTGGACAGACAACTATGGCTACACCTTC. Residues: CAISFPWTDNYGYTF.

CDR3 coding DNA: TGTGCCAGTAGTATAGATACGGCTCGCACTGGGGGCAATGAGCAGTTCTTC. Amino acid sequence: CASSIDTARTGGNEQFF. The rearrangement uses TRBV19 and TRBJ2-1, with D perhaps matching TRBD1 or TRBD2 (5 bases each). Germline V gene data show CDR1 as LNHDA and CDR2 as SQIVND (reference sequence). The V gene lost 0 bases and the J gene lost 6 bases, with 18 bases spanning the gap. The CDR3 has 17 residues.

In this sample, this clone turned up a few times. V usage is TRBV7-9 and J usage is TRBJ1-2, with no clear D. CDR3 size: 12 residues. The germline CDR1 and CDR2 sequences are SEHNR and FQNEAQ (reference sequence). Trimming shortened V by 5 bases and J by 8 bases, and 12 bases separated the two germline ends. The DNA of the CDR3 is TGTGCCAGCAGCAGGCTTACAAGCGGCTACACCTTC. Translation gives CASSRLTSGYTF.

This chain connects TRBV19 to TRBJ1-5, with D maybe TRBD1 (6 bases). The CDR3 totals 15 residues. Trimming stripped 1 base from V and 1 base from J, with 8 bases between. Germline CDR1 reads LNHDA; CDR2 reads SQIVND (reference sequence). CDR3 DNA: TGTGCCAGTAGTATAGGAGGGGGGAGCAATCAGCCCCAGCATTTT. Protein product: CASSIGGGSNQPQHF.

In this sample, this clone is medium-sized. The chain carries TRBV27 and TRBJ1-1, with D hard to call. The CDR3 extends over 16 amino acids. Germline V gives CDR1 MNHEY, CDR2 SMNVEV (reference sequence). Trimming removed 4 bases at V and 8 bases at J, with 23 bases between. The CDR3 region is CASSSHLSAAPGEAFF. The CDR3 DNA follows: TGTGCCAGCAGTTCCCACCTTTCTGCGGCCCCGGGGGAAGCTTTCTTT.